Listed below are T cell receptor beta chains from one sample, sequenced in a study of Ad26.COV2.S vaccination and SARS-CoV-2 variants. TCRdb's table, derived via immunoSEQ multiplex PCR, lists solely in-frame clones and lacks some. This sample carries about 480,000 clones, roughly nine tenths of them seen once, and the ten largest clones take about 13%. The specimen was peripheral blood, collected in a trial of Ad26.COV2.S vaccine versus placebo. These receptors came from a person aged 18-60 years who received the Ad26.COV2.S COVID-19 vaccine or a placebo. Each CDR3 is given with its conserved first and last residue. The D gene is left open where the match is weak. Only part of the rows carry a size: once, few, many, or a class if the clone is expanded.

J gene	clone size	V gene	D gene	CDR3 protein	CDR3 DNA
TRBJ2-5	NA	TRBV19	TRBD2	CASSGLADKTQYF	TGTGCCAGTAGTGGACTAGCGGACAAGACCCAGTACTTC
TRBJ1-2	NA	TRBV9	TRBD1	CASSVGWDRANYGYTF	TGTGCCAGTAGCGTAGGGTGGGACAGGGCAAACTATGGCTACACCTTC
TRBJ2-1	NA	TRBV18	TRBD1	CASSPRDRVLLEQFF	TGTGCCAGCTCACCAAGGGACAGGGTCCTACTTGAGCAGTTCTTC
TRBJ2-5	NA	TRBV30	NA	CAWRLAGGGQETQYF	TGTGCCTGGAGACTCGCTGGAGGCGGACAGGAGACCCAGTACTTC
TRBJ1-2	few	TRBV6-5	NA	CASSYSTGGGYGYTF	TGTGCCAGCAGTTACTCAACGGGAGGAGGCTATGGCTACACCTTC
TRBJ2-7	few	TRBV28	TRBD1	CASSPRTGNVLREQYF	TGTGCCAGCAGCCCGAGGACAGGAAACGTACTCCGGGAGCAGTACTTC
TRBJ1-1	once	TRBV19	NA	CASSKGSGTEAFF	TGTGCCAGTAGTAAAGGGTCGGGCACTGAAGCTTTCTTT
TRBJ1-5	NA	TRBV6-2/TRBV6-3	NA	CASSHLQGSGVRSNQPQHF	TGTGCCAGCAGCCACCTACAGGGCTCGGGAGTTAGGAGCAATCAGCCCCAGCATTTT
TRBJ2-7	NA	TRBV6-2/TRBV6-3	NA	CASSYSIRALPTYEQYF	TGTGCCAGCAGTTACTCGATTAGGGCACTACCGACCTACGAGCAGTACTTC
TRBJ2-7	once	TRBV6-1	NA	CASSETDSGHPLDEQYF	TGTGCCAGCAGTGAAACGGATTCGGGACATCCACTCGACGAGCAGTACTTC
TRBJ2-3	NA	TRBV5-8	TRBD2	CASSLELAGSTDTQYF	TGTGCCAGCAGCTTGGAACTAGCGGGTAGCACAGATACGCAGTATTTT
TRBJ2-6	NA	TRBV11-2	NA	CASSLGGSRANVLTF	TGTGCCAGCAGCTTAGGGGGCTCCCGGGCCAACGTCCTGACTTTC
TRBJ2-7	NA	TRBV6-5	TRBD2	CASSPSFSGSEQYF	TGTGCCAGCAGTCCCTCGTTCAGCGGGAGCGAGCAGTACTTC
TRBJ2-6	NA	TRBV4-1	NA	CASSQDRGPGANVLTF	TGCGCCAGCAGCCAAGATCGGGGGCCGGGGGCCAACGTCCTGACTTTC
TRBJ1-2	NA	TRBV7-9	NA	CASRPQGLYYGYTF	TGTGCCAGCAGGCCACAGGGACTCTACTATGGCTACACCTTC
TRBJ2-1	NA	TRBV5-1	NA	CASSPEGRVSYNEQFF	TGCGCCAGCAGCCCGGAGGGCAGGGTCTCCTACAATGAGCAGTTCTTC
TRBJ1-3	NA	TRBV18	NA	CASWDSGNTIYF	TGTGCCAGCTGGGACTCTGGAAACACCATATATTTT
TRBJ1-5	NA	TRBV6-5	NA	CASTLGGIVQPQHF	TGTGCCAGCACCCTTGGGGGTATAGTTCAGCCCCAGCATTTT
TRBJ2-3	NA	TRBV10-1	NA	CASSEVWARGRRPKNTDTQYF	TGCGCCAGCAGTGAGGTATGGGCCCGGGGCCGGAGACCGAAAAACACAGATACGCAGTATTTT
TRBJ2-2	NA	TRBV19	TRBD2	CAGGTSGIGGELFF	TGTGCCGGGGGGACTAGCGGGATTGGTGGGGAGCTGTTTTTT
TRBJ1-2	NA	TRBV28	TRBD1	CASSPDRGKIYGYTF	TGTGCCAGCAGTCCGGACAGGGGAAAGATCTATGGCTACACCTTC
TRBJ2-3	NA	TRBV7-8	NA	CASSTGPTDTQYF	TGTGCCAGCAGCACCGGCCCCACAGATACGCAGTATTTT
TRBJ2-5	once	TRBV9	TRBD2	CASSPTSGRSQETQYF	TGTGCCAGCAGCCCAACTAGCGGGAGATCCCAAGAGACCCAGTACTTC
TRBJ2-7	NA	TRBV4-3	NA	CASSLGGRNEQYF	TGCGCCAGCAGCCTGGGGGGTAGGAATGAGCAGTACTTC
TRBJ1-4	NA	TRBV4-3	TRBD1	CASSQGQGAEKLFF	TGCGCCAGCAGCCAAGGCCAGGGGGCTGAAAAACTGTTTTTT
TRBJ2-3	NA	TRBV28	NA	CASSLLRDVHHSTDTQYF	TGTGCCAGCAGTTTGCTCCGGGACGTCCATCACAGCACAGATACGCAGTATTTT
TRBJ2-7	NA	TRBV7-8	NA	CASSFSGGEQYF	TGTGCCAGCAGCTTTTCTGGGGGGGAGCAGTACTTC
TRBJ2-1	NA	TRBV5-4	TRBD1	CASSPSTGAGGEQFF	TGTGCCAGCAGCCCAAGCACAGGGGCTGGGGGTGAGCAGTTCTTC
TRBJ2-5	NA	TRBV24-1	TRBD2	CATSDSREGQLETQYF	TGTGCCACCAGTGATTCGCGGGAGGGCCAACTTGAGACCCAGTACTTC
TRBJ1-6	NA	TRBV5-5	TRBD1	CASRPAGGGGSPLHF	TGTGCCAGCAGGCCGGCCGGAGGGGGCGGGTCACCCCTCCACTTT
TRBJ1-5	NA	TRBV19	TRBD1	CASSTPTGLSSNQPQHF	TGTGCCAGTAGTACCCCGACAGGGTTGTCAAGCAATCAGCCCCAGCATTTT
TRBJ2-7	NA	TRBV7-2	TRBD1	CASSLSQGVGEQYF	TGTGCCAGCAGCTTATCTCAGGGGGTGGGTGAGCAGTACTTC
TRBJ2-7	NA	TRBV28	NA	CASAKLAAGGEQYF	TGTGCCAGCGCCAAGCTAGCCGCGGGCGGTGAGCAGTACTTC
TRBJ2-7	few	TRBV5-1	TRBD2	CASSWRGSGSGDDEQYF	TGCGCCAGCAGCTGGAGGGGTAGCGGGAGCGGGGATGACGAGCAGTACTTC
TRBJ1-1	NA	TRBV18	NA	CASSPLRGTTEAFF	TGTGCCAGCTCACCTTTGCGGGGGACCACTGAAGCTTTCTTT
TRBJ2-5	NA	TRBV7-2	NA	CASSERQQETQYF	TGTGCCAGCAGCGAACGACAGCAAGAGACCCAGTACTTC
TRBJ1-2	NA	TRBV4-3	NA	CASSLKRAALGYGYTF	TGCGCCAGCAGCCTAAAAAGGGCGGCTCTGGGCTATGGCTACACCTTC
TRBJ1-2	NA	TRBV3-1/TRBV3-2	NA	CASSQAGTDYGYTF	TGTGCCAGCAGCCAAGCTGGAACAGACTATGGCTACACCTTC
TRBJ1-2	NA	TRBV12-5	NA	CASGLAGNTGYTF	TGTGCTAGTGGTTTGGCGGGGAATACAGGCTACACCTTC
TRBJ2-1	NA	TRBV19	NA	CASSLSSASSYNEQFF	TGTGCCAGTAGCCTCTCTAGCGCCAGCTCCTACAATGAGCAGTTCTTC
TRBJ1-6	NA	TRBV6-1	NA	CASSEVQPLHF	TGTGCCAGCAGTGAAGTACAGCCCCTCCACTTT
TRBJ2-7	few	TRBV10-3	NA	CASTGTDYEQYF	TGTGCCTCGACCGGGACGGACTACGAGCAGTACTTC
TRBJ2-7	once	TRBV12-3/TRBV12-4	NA	CASSLHSYEQYF	TGTGCCAGCAGTCTGCACTCCTACGAGCAGTACTTC
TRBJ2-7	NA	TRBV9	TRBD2	CASSVSVLSGGSTYEQYF	TGTGCCAGCAGCGTGAGCGTACTCTCGGGCGGGAGCACCTACGAGCAGTACTTC
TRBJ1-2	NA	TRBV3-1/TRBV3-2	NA	CASSQDWGASGYYGYTF	TGTGCCAGCAGCCAAGACTGGGGGGCCAGCGGGTACTATGGCTACACCTTC
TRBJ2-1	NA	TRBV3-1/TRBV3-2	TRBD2	CASSLWGLFNEQFF	TGTGCCAGCAGCCTCTGGGGACTATTCAATGAGCAGTTCTTC
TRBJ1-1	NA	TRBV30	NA	CAWTGGVMRTEAFF	TGTGCCTGGACGGGGGGGGTTATGCGTACTGAAGCTTTCTTT